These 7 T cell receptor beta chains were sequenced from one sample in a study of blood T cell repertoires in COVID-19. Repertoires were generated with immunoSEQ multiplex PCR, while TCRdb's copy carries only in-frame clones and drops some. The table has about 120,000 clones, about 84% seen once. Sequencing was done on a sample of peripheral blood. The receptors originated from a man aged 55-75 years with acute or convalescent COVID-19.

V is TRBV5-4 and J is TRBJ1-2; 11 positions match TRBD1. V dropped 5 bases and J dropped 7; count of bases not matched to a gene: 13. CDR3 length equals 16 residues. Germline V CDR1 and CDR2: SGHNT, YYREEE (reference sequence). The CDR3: CASSMSGTGGYGGYTF. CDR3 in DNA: TGTGCCAGCAGTATGTCCGGGACAGGGGGATACGGTGGCTACACCTTC.

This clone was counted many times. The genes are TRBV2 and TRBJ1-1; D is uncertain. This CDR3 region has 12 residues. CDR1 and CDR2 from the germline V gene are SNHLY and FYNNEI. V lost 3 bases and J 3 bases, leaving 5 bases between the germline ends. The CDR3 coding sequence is TGTGCCAGCAGTGACTCTTACACTGAAGCTTTCTTT. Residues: CASSDSYTEAFF.

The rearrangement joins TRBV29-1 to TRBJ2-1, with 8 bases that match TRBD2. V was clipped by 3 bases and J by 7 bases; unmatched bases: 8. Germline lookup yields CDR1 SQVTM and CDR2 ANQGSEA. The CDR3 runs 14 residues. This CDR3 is CSVDLTGGLNEQFF. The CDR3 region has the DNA TGCAGCGTTGATCTGACGGGAGGGCTGAATGAGCAGTTCTTC.

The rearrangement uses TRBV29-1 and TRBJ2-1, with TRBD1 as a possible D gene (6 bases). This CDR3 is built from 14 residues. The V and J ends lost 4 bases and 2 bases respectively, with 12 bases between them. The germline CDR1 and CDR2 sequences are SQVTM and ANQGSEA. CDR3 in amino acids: CSVAQGTTYNEQFF. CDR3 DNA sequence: TGCAGCGTTGCGCAGGGGACGACCTACAATGAGCAGTTCTTC.

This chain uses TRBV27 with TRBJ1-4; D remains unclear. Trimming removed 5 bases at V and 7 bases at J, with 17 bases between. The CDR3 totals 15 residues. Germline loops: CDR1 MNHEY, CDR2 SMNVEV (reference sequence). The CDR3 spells CASSPRGGSGEKLFF. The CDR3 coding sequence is TGTGCCAGCAGTCCCCGGGGAGGGTCCGGTGAAAAACTGTTTTTT.

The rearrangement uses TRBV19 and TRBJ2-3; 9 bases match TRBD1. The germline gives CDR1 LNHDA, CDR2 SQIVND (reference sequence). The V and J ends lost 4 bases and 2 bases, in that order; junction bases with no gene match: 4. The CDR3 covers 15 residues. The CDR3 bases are TGTGCCAGTAGTAGCCCACAGGGGGCCACAGATACGCAGTATTTT. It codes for CASSSPQGATDTQYF.

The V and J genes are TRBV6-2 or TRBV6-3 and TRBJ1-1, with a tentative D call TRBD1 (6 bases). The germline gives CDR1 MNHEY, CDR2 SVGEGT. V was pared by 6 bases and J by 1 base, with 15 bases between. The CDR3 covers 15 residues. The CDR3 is CASSLLARGNTEAFF. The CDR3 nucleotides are TGTGCCAGCAGCCTCCTCGCCAGGGGGAACACTGAAGCTTTCTTT.